Listed here is a single TCR beta chain. What it recognizes is unknown. The sample comes from a study of cytomegalovirus exposure and HLA in healthy donors. Study context: The same platform used for the approximately 700 first-cohort repertoires was also used for the roughly 130 validation repertoires, as a later analysis reported.

The V gene end was trimmed by 1 base and the J gene end by 2 bases; junction bases not matched to a gene: 8. This CDR3 is built from 17 residues. CDR1 and CDR2 (germline): SGHVS, FNYEAQ. The study, taken as a whole, reports: Specificity of a few CMV-associated chains for CMV antigens was verified in vitro. According to a later analysis, TCR clusters from the first cohort tended to co-occur in the 120 or so validation repertoires.

Method: immunoSEQ multiplex PCR; TCRdb's copy keeps in-frame clones and lacks some. Altogether 50,000 to 70,000 clones are present, 85% to 95% being singletons, with the ten largest covering less than 7%. The sequencing input was PBMCs. The chain is built from TRBV7-6 and TRBJ1-1; 9 bases align to TRBD1. This receptor was obtained from a woman in her late teens or twenties in good health and CMV-seropositive. CDR3 protein: CASSLESGQGGNTEAFF. The CDR3 DNA follows: TGTGCCAGCAGCTTAGAATCGGGACAGGGTGGAAACACTGAAGCTTTCTTT.